The 16 T cell receptor beta chains below were found in one sample sequenced in a study of blood T cell repertoires in COVID-19. Clones were read by immunoSEQ multiplex PCR, and TCRdb kept only the in-frame ones, dropping some. Of around 140,000 clones in the sample, over 75% were seen once. The material sequenced was PBMCs or T cells enriched from blood (not recorded which). The receptors stem from a woman aged 50 to 60 who had recovered from COVID-19.

The chain recombines TRBV2 with TRBJ2-1; a weak D match, TRBD2 (6 bases). The CDR3 totals 12 residues. V gave up 7 bases and J gave up 3 bases, with 7 bases separating them. Looked up from germline, CDR1 is SNHLY and CDR2 is FYNNEI. For the CDR3, the DNA is TGTGCCAGCACCGGGAGCTACAATGAGCAGTTCTTC. Translated, it gives CASTGSYNEQFF.

The chain combines TRBV10-2 with TRBJ1-1; D remains unclear. Per germline, CDR1 WSHSY and CDR2 SAAADI. This CDR3 comprises 19 residues. Trimming pared 0 bases from V and 4 bases from J, leaving 24 bases between. The CDR3 spells CASSESNLPFVFGRTEAFF. The CDR3 DNA reads TGCGCCAGCAGTGAGTCGAATTTGCCCTTCGTTTTTGGGCGCACTGAAGCTTTCTTT.

The gene calls are TRBV4-2 and TRBJ1-4; the D gene is possibly TRBD1 (5 bases). Germline values: CDR1 LGHNA, CDR2 YNFKEQ. Trimming left V 1 base short and J 5 bases short, with 14 bases between. CDR3 length: 16 residues. CDR3 coding DNA: TGTGCCAGCAGCCAAGTTGGGGCAGGCAACAATGAAAAACTGTTTTTT. Protein sequence: CASSQVGAGNNEKLFF.

This clone appeared once. The chain carries TRBV2 and TRBJ2-7; 11 positions match TRBD2. Germline lookup yields CDR1 SNHLY and CDR2 FYNNEI. The CDR3 totals 14 residues. With V trimmed by 7 bases and J by 3 bases, 5 bases remained unmatched. Here the CDR3 reads CASTLAGGLYEQYF. CDR3 sequence (DNA): TGTGCCAGCACCTTAGCGGGGGGGCTCTACGAGCAGTACTTC.

This sequence joins TRBV5-3 and TRBJ2-2; tentative D call: TRBD2 (6 bases). TRBV5-3 is placed among ORFs of uncertain function. V was cut by 0 bases and J by 1 base, with 10 bases left in between. CDR3 length: 16 amino acids. As DNA, the CDR3 is TGTGCCAGAAGCTTGGGGCGGGGAGGGAACACCGGGGAGCTGTTTTTT. Residues: CARSLGRGGNTGELFF.

The chain uses TRBV10-1 and TRBJ2-7, with D possibly being TRBD1 (6 bases). Germline loops: CDR1 WNHNN, CDR2 SYGVQD (reference sequence). V shed 4 bases and J shed 1 base, with 8 bases lying between them. CDR3 length: 13 amino acids. Written as DNA, the CDR3 is TGCGCCAGCAGTGGAGGGGGTTCCTACGAGCAGTACTTC. Translating it yields CASSGGGSYEQYF.

This clone was observed a single time. The rearrangement links TRBV5-4 to TRBJ2-2; D is possibly TRBD1 (5 bases). CDR1 is SGHNT, CDR2 YYREEE, per germline (reference sequence). Trimming pared 5 bases from V and 6 bases from J, leaving 8 bases between. The CDR3 consists of 12 residues. The CDR3 DNA reads TGTGCCAGCAGAGGGGTGGCCGGGGAGCTGTTTTTT. It encodes CASRGVAGELFF.

The chain employs TRBV6-2 or TRBV6-3 and TRBJ2-7; possibly TRBD1 for D (6 bases). This CDR3 comprises 14 residues. Germline-derived CDR1 and CDR2 are MNHEY and SVGEGT. V shed 5 bases and J shed 4 bases, with 15 bases lying between them. The CDR3 sequence: CASSTPGQPYEQYF. The DNA for the CDR3 is TGTGCCAGCAGTACACCGGGACAACCTTACGAGCAGTACTTC.

CDR3 sequence reads: CASQGQNYNEQFF. The DNA of the CDR3 is TGTGCCAGTCAAGGACAGAACTACAATGAGCAGTTCTTC. The gene calls are TRBV19 and TRBJ2-1, with D possibly being TRBD1 (6 bases). CDR1 LNHDA and CDR2 SQIVND come from the germline V gene (reference sequence). There are 13 residues in the CDR3. Trimming pared 8 bases from V and 3 bases from J, leaving 11 bases between. The full variable domain, its missing parts supplied by reference TRBV19 and TRBJ2-1, is DGGITQSPKYLFRKEGQNVTLSCEQNLNHDAMYWYRQDPGQGLRLIYYSQIVNDFQKGDIAEGYSVSREKKESFPLTVTSAQKNPTAFYLCASQGQNYNEQFFGPGTRLTVL.

V usage is TRBV19 and J usage is TRBJ2-1; weak D call: TRBD2 (5 bases). Germline assignment: CDR1 LNHDA and CDR2 SQIVND (reference sequence). The ends were cut back, 5 bases at V and 7 bases at J, with 18 bases in the middle. The CDR3 extends over 15 amino acids. The CDR3 here is CASSPSGFRVNEQFF. The CDR3 DNA reads TGTGCCAGTAGTCCCTCGGGGTTTCGGGTAAATGAGCAGTTCTTC. The full variable domain, completed using reference TRBV19 and TRBJ2-1, is DGGITQSPKYLFRKEGQNVTLSCEQNLNHDAMYWYRQDPGQGLRLIYYSQIVNDFQKGDIAEGYSVSREKKESFPLTVTSAQKNPTAFYLCASSPSGFRVNEQFFGPGTRLTVL.

The chain employs TRBV2 and TRBJ1-5, with 8 nucleotides matching TRBD1. The germline CDR1 and CDR2 sequences are SNHLY and FYNNEI. CDR3 size: 14 residues. V dropped 7 bases and J dropped 2; count of bases not matched to a gene: 4. The CDR3 loop reads CASTLGQGNQPQHF. CDR3 bases: TGTGCCAGCACCCTGGGACAGGGCAATCAGCCCCAGCATTTT.

The rearrangement uses TRBV5-1 and TRBJ2-7; 9 positions match TRBD1. V lost 4 bases and J lost 6; bases outside the gene matches: 11. Germline CDR1 reads SGHRS; CDR2 reads YFSETQ. There are 15 residues in the CDR3. The CDR3 spells CASSVQGTGFSEQYF. DNA of the CDR3: TGCGCCAGCAGCGTCCAAGGGACAGGGTTTTCCGAGCAGTACTTC.

The chain recombines TRBV11-2 with TRBJ1-1; tentative D call: TRBD1 (6 bases). V gave up 2 bases and J gave up 5 bases, with 15 bases separating them. The CDR3 has 15 amino acids. The germline V gene encodes CDR1 SGHAT and CDR2 FQNNGV. CDR3 protein: CASSLPPTGKTEAFF. The CDR3 DNA reads TGTGCCAGCAGCTTACCCCCAACAGGGAAGACTGAAGCTTTCTTT.

This clone has a handful of counts. The chain links TRBV28 to TRBJ2-2, with 8 bases matching TRBD1. The V gene's germline CDR1 is MDHEN and CDR2 SYDVKM. The CDR3 covers 14 residues. Trimming removed 6 bases from V and 0 bases from J; junction bases left unmatched: 0. This CDR3 is CASRTGANTGELFF. The DNA for the CDR3 is TGTGCCAGCAGGACAGGGGCGAACACCGGGGAGCTGTTTTTT.

V usage is TRBV30 and J usage is TRBJ2-1, with 10 bases matching TRBD2. This CDR3 spans 14 amino acids. The germline V gene encodes CDR1 GTSNPN and CDR2 SVGIG (reference sequence). V lost 2 bases, J lost 3 bases, and 1 base stayed unmatched. The CDR3: CAWSLAGVYNEQFF. CDR3 coding DNA: TGTGCCTGGAGTCTAGCGGGAGTCTACAATGAGCAGTTCTTC.

The chain joins TRBV6-5 to TRBJ1-1, with D possibly TRBD1 on 6 matching bases. The CDR3 loop spans 13 amino acids. Trimming pared 6 bases from V and 1 base from J, leaving 9 bases between. CDR1 and CDR2 (germline): MNHEY, SVGAGI. Here the CDR3 reads CASSRTANTEAFF. The DNA of the CDR3 is TGTGCCAGCAGCCGGACAGCGAACACTGAAGCTTTCTTT.